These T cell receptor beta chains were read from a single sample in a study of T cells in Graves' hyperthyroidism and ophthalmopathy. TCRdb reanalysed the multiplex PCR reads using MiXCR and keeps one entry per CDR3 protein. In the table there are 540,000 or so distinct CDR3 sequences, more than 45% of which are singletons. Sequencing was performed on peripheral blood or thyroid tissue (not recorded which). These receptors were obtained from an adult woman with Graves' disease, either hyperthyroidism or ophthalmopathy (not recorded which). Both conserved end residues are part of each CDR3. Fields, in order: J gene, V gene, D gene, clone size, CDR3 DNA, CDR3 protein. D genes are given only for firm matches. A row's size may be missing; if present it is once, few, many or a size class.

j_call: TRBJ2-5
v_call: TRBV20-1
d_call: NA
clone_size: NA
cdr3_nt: TGCAGTGCTGGCGCAGGAGTCCAGTACTTC
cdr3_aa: CSAGAGVQYF

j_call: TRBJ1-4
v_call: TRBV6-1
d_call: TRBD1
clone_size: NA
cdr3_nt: TGTGCCAGCACCGTGCGGGGGAACAGGGGGGGAGAACTGTTTTTT
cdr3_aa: CASTVRGNRGGELFF

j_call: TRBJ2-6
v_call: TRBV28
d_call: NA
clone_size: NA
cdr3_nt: TGTGCCAGCAGACTCACTGGGGCCAACGTCCTGACTTTC
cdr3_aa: CASRLTGANVLTF

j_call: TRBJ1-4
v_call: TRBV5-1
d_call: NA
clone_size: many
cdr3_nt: TGCGCCAGCAGCTTGGGGGTAGATCCAACTAATGAAAAACTGTTTTTT
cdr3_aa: CASSLGVDPTNEKLFF

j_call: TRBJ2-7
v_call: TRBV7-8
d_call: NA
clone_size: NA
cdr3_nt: TGTGCCAGCAGCCCGAGCCGGGATCAGATGTACTTC
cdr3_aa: CASSPSRDQMYF

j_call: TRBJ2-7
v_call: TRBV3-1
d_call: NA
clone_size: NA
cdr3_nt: TGTGCCAGCAGCCCCGGGGTAAGGTTAAACGAGCAGTACTTC
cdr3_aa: CASSPGVRLNEQYF

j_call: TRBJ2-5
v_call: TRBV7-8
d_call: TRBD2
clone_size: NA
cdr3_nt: TGTGCCAGCAGCCCCAGGACTAGCGGGAGTCCCCGGGAGTACCAAGAGACCCAGTACTTC
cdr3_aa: CASSPRTSGSPREYQETQYF

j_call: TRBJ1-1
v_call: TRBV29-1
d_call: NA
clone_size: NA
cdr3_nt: TGCAGCGTTGAAAACGCCTTCGGGCAAACTGAAGCTTTCTTT
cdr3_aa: CSVENAFGQTEAFF

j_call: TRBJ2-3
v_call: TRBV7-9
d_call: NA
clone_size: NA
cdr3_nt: TGTGCCAGCAGCCCAAACCTGCCATACACAGATACGCAGTATTTT
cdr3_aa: CASSPNLPYTDTQYF

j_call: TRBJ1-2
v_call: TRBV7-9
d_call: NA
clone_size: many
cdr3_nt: TGTGCCAGCAGCTTAGAGGTGGGGGGCCCCCTCTATGGCTACACCTTC
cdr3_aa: CASSLEVGGPLYGYTF

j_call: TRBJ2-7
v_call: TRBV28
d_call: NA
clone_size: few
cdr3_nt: TGTGCCAGCAGTATCGTAGGGCTCGGGGAGAATGAGGAGCAGTACTTC
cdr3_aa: CASSIVGLGENEEQYF

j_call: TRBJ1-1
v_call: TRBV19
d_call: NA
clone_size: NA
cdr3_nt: TGTGCCAGCAGCCAAGATTCGAGGGGACAAGCTTTCTTT
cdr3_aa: CASSQDSRGQAFF

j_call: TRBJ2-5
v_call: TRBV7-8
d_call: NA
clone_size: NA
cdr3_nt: TGTGCCAGCAGCTTAGTGGTGGCCCGCACCCAGTACTTC
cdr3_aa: CASSLVVARTQYF

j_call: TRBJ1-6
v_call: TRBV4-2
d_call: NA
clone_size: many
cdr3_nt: TGTGCCAGCAGCCGAGCTACCCCTGGCGAGGGGAATAATTCACCCCTCCACTTT
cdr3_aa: CASSRATPGEGNNSPLHF

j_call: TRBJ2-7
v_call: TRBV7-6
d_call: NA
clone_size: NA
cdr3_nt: TGTGCCAGCAGCCCTCAACGGCGACTAGGGACTGGGGAGCAGTACTTC
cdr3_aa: CASSPQRRLGTGEQYF

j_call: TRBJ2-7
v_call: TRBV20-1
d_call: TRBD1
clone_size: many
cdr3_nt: TGCAGTGCATCCGGACAGGGATATAGTTTTGAGCAGTACTTC
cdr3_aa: CSASGQGYSFEQYF

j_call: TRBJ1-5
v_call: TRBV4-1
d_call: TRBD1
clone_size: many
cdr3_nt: TGCGCCAGCAGCCAAGCAGGGACAGGGGATCAGCCCCAGCATTTT
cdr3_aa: CASSQAGTGDQPQHF

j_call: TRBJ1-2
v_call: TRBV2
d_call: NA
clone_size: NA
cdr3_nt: TGTGCCAGCATCGAGGACAGCAACTATGGCTACACCTTC
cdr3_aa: CASIEDSNYGYTF

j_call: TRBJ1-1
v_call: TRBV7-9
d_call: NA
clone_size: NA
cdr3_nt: TGTGCCAGCAGCTTAATGTCGACCAAAGCTTTCTTT
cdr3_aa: CASSLMSTKAFF

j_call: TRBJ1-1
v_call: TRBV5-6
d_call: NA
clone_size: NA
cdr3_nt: TGTGCCAGCAGCTGGGGCGGAAGGAGCACTGAAGCTTTCTTT
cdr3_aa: CASSWGGRSTEAFF

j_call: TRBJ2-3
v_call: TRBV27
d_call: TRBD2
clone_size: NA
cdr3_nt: TGTGCCAGCAGTATCCTTATGGGTAGCGGGAGCCCTACGCAGTATTTT
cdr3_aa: CASSILMGSGSPTQYF

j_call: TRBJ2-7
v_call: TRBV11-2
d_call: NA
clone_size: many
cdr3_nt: TGTGCCAGCAGCCCTAGGCCCTACGAGCAGTACTTC
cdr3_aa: CASSPRPYEQYF

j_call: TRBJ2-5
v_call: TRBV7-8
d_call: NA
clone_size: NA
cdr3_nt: TGTGCCAGCACCCCGGGACATCCTCGGGAGACCCAGTACTTC
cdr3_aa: CASTPGHPRETQYF

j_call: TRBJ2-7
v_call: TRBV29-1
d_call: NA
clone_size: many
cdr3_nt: TGCAGCGCCGGACTCTGGGGGGCGGACGAGCAGTACTTC
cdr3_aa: CSAGLWGADEQYF

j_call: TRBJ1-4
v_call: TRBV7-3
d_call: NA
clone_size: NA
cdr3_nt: TGTGCCAGCAGCGGGGACAATGAAAAACTGTTTTTT
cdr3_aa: CASSGDNEKLFF

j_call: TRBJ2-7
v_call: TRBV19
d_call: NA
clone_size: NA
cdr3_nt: TGTGCCAGTAGTCCGCTAGCTTCTACGGAGGACGAGCAGTACTTC
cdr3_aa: CASSPLASTEDEQYF

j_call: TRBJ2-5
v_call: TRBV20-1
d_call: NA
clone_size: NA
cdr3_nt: TGCAGTGCTAGAGATCCGAGGGCTGGTGAGACCCAGTACTTC
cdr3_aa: CSARDPRAGETQYF

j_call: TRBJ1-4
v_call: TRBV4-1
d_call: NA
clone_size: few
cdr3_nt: TGCGCCAGCAGCCAAGCAGGACGGAGCCCTAATGAAAAACTGTTTTTT
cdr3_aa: CASSQAGRSPNEKLFF

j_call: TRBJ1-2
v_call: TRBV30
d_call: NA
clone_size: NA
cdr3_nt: TGTGCCTGGAGTTCCGTATTAGGAAGCTACACCTTC
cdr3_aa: CAWSSVLGSYTF

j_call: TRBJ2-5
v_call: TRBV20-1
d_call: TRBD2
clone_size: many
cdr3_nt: TGCAGTGCTAGAGAGCGGTCTAGCGGATACCAAGAGACCCAGTACTTC
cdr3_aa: CSARERSSGYQETQYF

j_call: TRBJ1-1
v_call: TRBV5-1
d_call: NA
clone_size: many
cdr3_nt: TGCGCCAGCAGCTTGGGTCAGAACGCAGAAGAAGCTTTCTTT
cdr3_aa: CASSLGQNAEEAFF

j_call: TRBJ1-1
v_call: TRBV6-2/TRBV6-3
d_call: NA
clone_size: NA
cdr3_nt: TGTGCCAGCAGTTACTCGGTAAGGGGGAGAGAAGCTTTCTTT
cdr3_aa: CASSYSVRGREAFF

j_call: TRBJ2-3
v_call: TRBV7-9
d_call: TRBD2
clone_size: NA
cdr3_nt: TGTGCCAGCAGCTTGACCCTAGCGGGAGAGACAGATACGCAGTATTTT
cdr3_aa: CASSLTLAGETDTQYF

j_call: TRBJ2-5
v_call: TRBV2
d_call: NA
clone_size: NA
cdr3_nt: TGTGCCAGCAGCTTAGGGAGTGGTCCACAAGAGACCCAGTACTTC
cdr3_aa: CASSLGSGPQETQYF

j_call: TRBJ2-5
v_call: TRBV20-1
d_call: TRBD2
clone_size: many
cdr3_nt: TGCAGTGCTAATGGTCCGGCGGGAGTGGAGACCCAGTACTTC
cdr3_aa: CSANGPAGVETQYF